This T cell receptor beta chain was recorded in a study of blood T cell repertoires in COVID-19. Measured with immunoSEQ multiplex PCR; TCRdb has only the in-frame clones, and not every one. This table holds around 220,000 clones, approximately 80% found once. The CDR3 spans 15 residues. In germline, CDR1 is SGHVS, CDR2 FQNEAQ. Trimming cost V 5 bases and J 7 bases; bases outside gene matches: 11. Material: peripheral blood. The sequence came from an elderly woman with COVID-19, enrolled during active disease. The chain couples TRBV7-8 to TRBJ1-2; 9 nucleotides align to TRBD1. CDR3 sequence: CASSPGQGPEGGYTF. CDR3 DNA sequence: TGTGCCAGCAGCCCGGGACAGGGCCCGGAGGGTGGCTACACCTTC.